This TCR beta chain was observed in a study of blood T cells in healthy people across ages. Study-wide findings and caveats: Measured against age, TCR beta diversity per million T cells decreased in a roughly linear manner.

Per the germline V gene, CDR1 is MNHEY and CDR2 is SVGEGT. This CDR3 contains 13 residues. The V and J ends lost 0 bases and 3 bases respectively, with 6 bases between them. This clonotype was detected a few times. Its antigen is undetermined. A J-beta primer mix and a sample-barcoded 5' primer were used in a second PCR of roughly 7 to 12 cycles. MiXCR, applied by TCRdb to the 5' RACE reads, yields one record per CDR3 protein. The sample carries 1.5 million to 1.8 million distinct CDR3 sequences, approximately 43% recorded once. The origin of this receptor is a woman younger than 35 in good health. The rearrangement links TRBV6-2 or TRBV6-3 to TRBJ2-7; D uncertain. Sequenced input: blood. For the CDR3, the DNA is TGTGCCAGCAGTTACTCGCCTAACTACGAGCAGTACTTC. Encoded protein: CASSYSPNYEQYF.